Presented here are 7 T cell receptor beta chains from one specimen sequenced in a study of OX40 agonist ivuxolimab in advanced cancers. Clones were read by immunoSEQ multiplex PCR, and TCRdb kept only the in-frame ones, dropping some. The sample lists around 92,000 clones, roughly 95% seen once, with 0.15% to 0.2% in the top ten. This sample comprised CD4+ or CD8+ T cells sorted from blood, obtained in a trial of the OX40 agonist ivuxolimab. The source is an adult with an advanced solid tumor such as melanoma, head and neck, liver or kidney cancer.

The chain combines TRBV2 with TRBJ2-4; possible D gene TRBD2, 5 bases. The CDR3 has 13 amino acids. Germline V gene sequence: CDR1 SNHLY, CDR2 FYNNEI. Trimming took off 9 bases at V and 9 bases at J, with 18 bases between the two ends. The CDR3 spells CASQLDGVGIQYF. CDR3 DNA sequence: TGTGCCAGTCAACTCGACGGGGTCGGCATTCAGTACTTC.

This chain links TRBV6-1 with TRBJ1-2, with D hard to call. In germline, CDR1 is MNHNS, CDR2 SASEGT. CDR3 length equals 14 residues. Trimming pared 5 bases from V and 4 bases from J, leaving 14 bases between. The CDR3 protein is CASSPDPVSYGYTF. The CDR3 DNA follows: TGTGCCAGCAGTCCCGATCCGGTGAGCTATGGCTACACCTTC.

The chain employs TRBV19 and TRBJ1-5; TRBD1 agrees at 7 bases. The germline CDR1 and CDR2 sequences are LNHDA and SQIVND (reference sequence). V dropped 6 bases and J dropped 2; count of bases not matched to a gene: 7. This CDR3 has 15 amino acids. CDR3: CASRVDRVGNQPQHF. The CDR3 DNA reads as TGTGCCAGTAGAGTCGACAGGGTGGGCAATCAGCCCCAGCATTTT.

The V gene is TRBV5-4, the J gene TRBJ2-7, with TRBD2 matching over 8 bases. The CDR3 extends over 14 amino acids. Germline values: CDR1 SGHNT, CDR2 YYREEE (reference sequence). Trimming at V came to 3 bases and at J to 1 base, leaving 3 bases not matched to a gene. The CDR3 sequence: CASSSGGASYEQYF. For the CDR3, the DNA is TGTGCCAGCAGCTCGGGGGGGGCATCCTACGAGCAGTACTTC.

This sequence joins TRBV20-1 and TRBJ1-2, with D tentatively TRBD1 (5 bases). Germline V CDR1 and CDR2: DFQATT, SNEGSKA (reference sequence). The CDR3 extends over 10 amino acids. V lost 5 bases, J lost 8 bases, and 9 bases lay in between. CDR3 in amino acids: CSAAQGGYTF. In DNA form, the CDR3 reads TGCAGTGCTGCTCAGGGAGGCTACACCTTC.

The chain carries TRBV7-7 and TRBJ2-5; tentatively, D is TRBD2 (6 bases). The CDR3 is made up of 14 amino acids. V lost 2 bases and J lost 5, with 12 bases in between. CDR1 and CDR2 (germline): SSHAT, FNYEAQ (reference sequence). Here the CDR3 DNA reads TGTGCCAGCAGCTTACGTACCGGGGGTGAGACCCAGTACTTC. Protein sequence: CASSLRTGGETQYF.

CDR3 loop: CSAWTAMNTEAFF. The CDR3 DNA sequence: TGCAGCGCTTGGACCGCAATGAACACTGAAGCTTTCTTT. J is TRBJ1-1 and V is TRBV29-1; D is uncertain. The CDR3 contains 13 residues. CDR1 is SQVTM, CDR2 ANQGSEA, per germline. Between the trimmed V and J ends, which lost 7 bases and 0 bases, there was a span of 12 bases.